Each of the 22 T cell receptor beta chains below was sequenced from the same sample in a study of cytomegalovirus exposure and HLA in healthy donors. The PCR contained 60 Vbeta and 13 Jbeta primers. Data came from immunoSEQ multiplex PCR; TCRdb stores just in-frame clones and leaves some out. The sample holds about 100,000 clones; around 80% are singletons and the top ten take about 1.7%. Sequenced: PBMCs. The receptors stem from a woman aged 40 to 50 in good health and CMV-seronegative.

This clone was detected a few times. CDR3: CASSRGTGIETQYF. The CDR3 bases are TGTGCCAGCAGCCGGGGGACAGGAATAGAGACCCAGTACTTC. The J gene is TRBJ2-5, the V gene TRBV7-9; 8 nucleotides align to TRBD1. The germline CDR1 and CDR2 sequences are SEHNR and FQNEAQ (reference sequence). V shed 5 bases, J shed 4 bases, and the junction held 6 bases outside the gene matches. This CDR3 has 14 residues.

The genes are TRBV7-2 and TRBJ2-7; 9 bases map to TRBD1. The germline V gene has CDR1 SGHTA and CDR2 FQGNSA. CDR3 length equals 15 residues. J gave up 3 bases and V 5 bases, and 8 bases lay outside the gene matches. The CDR3 is CASSRSDRGIYEQYF. The CDR3 DNA reads TGTGCCAGCAGCCGATCCGACAGGGGGATCTACGAGCAGTACTTC.

This sequence joins TRBV13 and TRBJ2-2, with 7 bases lining up with TRBD2. CDR3 size: 15 residues. With V trimmed by 6 bases and J by 5 bases, 9 bases remained unmatched. CDR1 and CDR2 (germline): PRHDT, FYEKMQ (reference sequence). The chain's CDR3 is CASSRTSVQTGELFF. The CDR3 DNA follows: TGTGCCAGCAGTCGAACTAGCGTTCAGACCGGGGAGCTGTTTTTT.

Here the CDR3 DNA reads TGTGCCAGCAGTTTCCTGACAGTCGCAAAACTGTTTTTT. Translating gives CASSFLTVAKLFF. The chain carries TRBV28 and TRBJ1-4; tentatively, D is TRBD1 (5 bases). CDR1 MDHEN and CDR2 SYDVKM come from the germline V gene. Trimming removed 3 bases at V and 10 bases at J, with 12 bases between. The CDR3 spans 13 residues.

The chain joins TRBV27 to TRBJ1-2, with a possible D match to TRBD1 (5 bases). Trimming cost V 2 bases and J 6 bases, with 13 bases left between them. The CDR3 has 14 amino acids. From germline, CDR1 is MNHEY and CDR2 SMNVEV (reference sequence). CDR3 coding DNA: TGTGCCAGCAGTTTACAGGGTCCGGATCATGGCTACACCTTC. Translated: CASSLQGPDHGYTF.

For the CDR3, the DNA is TGTGCCAGCAGCCAAGAACCAGGGGGGCAAGAGACCCAGTACTTC. As protein: CASSQEPGGQETQYF. This chain connects TRBV4-2 to TRBJ2-5, with TRBD1 as a possible D gene (7 bases). Between the trimmed V and J ends, which lost 0 bases and 2 bases, there was a span of 10 bases. Germline V gene data show CDR1 as LGHNA and CDR2 as YNFKEQ. The CDR3 has 15 residues.

The rearrangement uses TRBV19 and TRBJ2-7, with 7 nucleotides matching TRBD2. Germline lookup yields CDR1 LNHDA and CDR2 SQIVND (reference sequence). The J segment lost 7 bases and the V segment lost 5 bases, leaving 8 bases of the junction unmatched. The CDR3 consists of 13 residues. DNA of the CDR3: TGTGCCAGTAGTCCCCGGACTAGATTTGAGCAGTACTTC. Translated: CASSPRTRFEQYF. The full variable domain, rest sourced from reference TRBV19 and TRBJ2-7, is DGGITQSPKYLFRKEGQNVTLSCEQNLNHDAMYWYRQDPGQGLRLIYYSQIVNDFQKGDIAEGYSVSREKKESFPLTVTSAQKNPTAFYLCASSPRTRFEQYFGPGTRLTVT.

This chain uses TRBV28 with TRBJ2-3; D ambiguous. V lost 9 bases, J lost 9 bases, and 22 bases lay in between. CDR1 MDHEN and CDR2 SYDVKM come from the germline V gene. The CDR3 totals 14 residues. The CDR3 loop is CASRPRGSPLTQYF. The DNA for the CDR3 is TGTGCCAGTAGGCCCAGAGGAAGCCCACTCACGCAGTATTTT.

This clone came up a few times. The rearrangement uses TRBV11-2 and TRBJ2-7; D unclear. This CDR3 spans 14 amino acids. CDR1 and CDR2 from the germline V gene are SGHAT and FQNNGV. V lost 5 bases to trimming and J lost 2 bases, with 13 bases between them. The CDR3 here is CASSLPRFPYEQYF. The CDR3 nucleotides are TGTGCCAGCAGCCTTCCTAGGTTTCCCTACGAGCAGTACTTC. Looking up the rest from reference TRBV11-2 and TRBJ2-7 gives the full variable domain: EAGVAQSPRYKIIEKRQSVAFWCNPISGHATLYWYQQILGQGPKLLIQFQNNGVVDDSQLPKDRFSAERLKGVDSTLKIQPAKLEDSAVYLCASSLPRFPYEQYFGPGTRLTVT.

The V and J genes are TRBV5-6 and TRBJ2-1; tentative D call: TRBD2 (5 bases). This CDR3 spans 13 amino acids. Germline V gene lookup returns CDR1 SGHDT and CDR2 YYEEEE. The V end was cut by 1 base, the J end by 4 bases, with 6 bases between. CDR3 sequence: CASSLTSYNEQFF. In DNA form, the CDR3 reads TGTGCCAGCAGCTTGACTAGTTACAATGAGCAGTTCTTC.

The chain couples TRBV7-6 to TRBJ2-1; 10 bases are shared with TRBD2. The CDR3 extends over 19 amino acids. Trimming removed 1 base from V and 7 bases from J; junction bases left unmatched: 16. Germline V lookup: CDR1 SGHVS, CDR2 FNYEAQ. This CDR3 reads CASSLELAGLTGRRNEQFF. CDR3 DNA sequence: TGTGCCAGCAGCTTAGAACTAGCGGGACTAACGGGCCGGAGAAATGAGCAGTTCTTC.

The rearrangement links TRBV9 to TRBJ2-7, with 9 bases that match TRBD2. J was trimmed by 4 bases and V by 3 bases; bases with no gene match: 8. CDR1 and CDR2 from the germline V gene are SGDLS and YYNGEE. This CDR3 contains 15 residues. For the CDR3, the DNA is TGTGCCAGCAGCGGGTTAGCGGGAGCCGGGTACGAGCAGTACTTC. This sequence encodes CASSGLAGAGYEQYF. The complete variable domain, with remaining parts taken from reference TRBV9 and TRBJ2-7, reads DSGVTQTPKHLITATGQRVTLRCSPRSGDLSVYWYQQSLDQGLQFLIQYYNGEERAKGNILERFSAQQFPDLHSELNLSSLELGDSALYFCASSGLAGAGYEQYFGPGTRLTVT.

The J gene is TRBJ2-2, the V gene TRBV28; 9 nucleotides match TRBD1. Germline CDR1 and CDR2: MDHEN and SYDVKM. CDR3 size: 16 residues. J was trimmed by 4 bases and V by 6 bases; bases with no gene match: 9. The CDR3 nucleotides read TGTGCCAGCAGCTACGGACAGGGGTTTAGCACCGGGGAGCTGTTTTTT. Protein product: CASSYGQGFSTGELFF.

The chain is built from TRBV18 and TRBJ2-2, with no clear D. In germline, CDR1 is KGHSH, CDR2 LQKENI. The length of the CDR3 is 15 residues. V dropped 1 base and J dropped 0 bases, with 6 bases sitting between them. The CDR3 nucleotides read TGTGCCAGCTCACCACGAGCCTCGAACACCGGGGAGCTGTTTTTT. Encoded protein: CASSPRASNTGELFF.

This sequence joins TRBV4-1 and TRBJ2-7; TRBD1 matches 7 bases. CDR1 is MGHRA and CDR2 is YSYEKL in the germline V gene. J gave up 1 base and V 4 bases, and 7 bases lay outside the gene matches. This CDR3 has 15 amino acids. CDR3 DNA: TGCGCCAGCAGCCTCACGACAGGGAGTTCCTACGAGCAGTACTTC. Translating it yields CASSLTTGSSYEQYF.

The chain combines TRBV28 with TRBJ2-7; D may be TRBD1 (6 bases). V was pared by 8 bases and J by 1 base, with 15 bases between. This CDR3 contains 14 residues. Germline V lookup: CDR1 MDHEN, CDR2 SYDVKM. CDR3 loop: CASYENRDSYEQYF. The CDR3 DNA reads TGTGCCAGCTACGAAAACAGGGATTCCTACGAGCAGTACTTC.

The rearrangement joins TRBV27 to TRBJ1-5; 7 bases are shared with TRBD1. From germline, CDR1 is MNHEY and CDR2 SMNVEV (reference sequence). This CDR3 region has 15 residues. Trimming took 2 bases from V and 5 from J; bases not matched to a gene: 6. DNA of the CDR3: TGTGCCAGCAGTTTAGCGGCCAGGGGGGATCAGCCCCAGCATTTT. This translates into CASSLAARGDQPQHF.

V and J are TRBV19 and TRBJ2-7; 9 bases line up with TRBD1. Germline trimming cut 8 bases from V and 4 bases from J; bases unmatched to any gene: 6. This CDR3 has 13 amino acids. Germline assignment: CDR1 LNHDA and CDR2 SQIVND (reference sequence). In nucleotides, the CDR3 is TGTGCCAGTCTTCGGGACAGGGTTTACGAGCAGTACTTC. This codes for CASLRDRVYEQYF.

This chain joins TRBV5-5 and TRBJ2-2; 9 nucleotides line up with TRBD2. In germline, CDR1 is SGHKS, CDR2 YYEKEE (reference sequence). The CDR3 loop spans 15 amino acids. V gave up 3 bases and J gave up 3 bases; unmatched junction bases: 3. This chain's CDR3 is CASSSSGRYTGELFF. The CDR3 DNA reads as TGTGCCAGCAGCTCAAGCGGGAGGTACACCGGGGAGCTGTTTTTT.

The chain couples TRBV10-3 to TRBJ2-7, with 8 bases matching TRBD2. The ends lost 8 bases at V and 6 bases at J; junction bases unmatched: 9. From germline, CDR1 is ENHRY and CDR2 SYGVKD. The CDR3 totals 13 residues. The CDR3 sequence is CAISGAGGSEQYF. The DNA of the CDR3 is TGTGCCATCTCCGGGGCGGGAGGATCCGAGCAGTACTTC.

The rearrangement joins TRBV5-8 to TRBJ1-1; D possibly corresponds to TRBD1 (5 bases). Germline V gives CDR1 SGHTS, CDR2 YDEGEE. The length of the CDR3 is 17 residues. With 0 bases removed from V and 6 bases from J, the gap between germline ends came to 21 bases. CDR3 sequence reads: CASSLAINTRVWSEAFF. The DNA of the CDR3 is TGTGCCAGCAGCTTGGCCATCAACACCAGGGTATGGTCTGAAGCTTTCTTT.

V is TRBV28 and J is TRBJ1-5, with TRBD1 identical over 9 bases. Germline loops: CDR1 MDHEN, CDR2 SYDVKM. Unmatched junction bases numbered 5, after V lost 6 bases and J lost 2 bases. This CDR3 spans 15 amino acids. The CDR3 here is CASSATGGGNQPQHF. Written as DNA, the CDR3 is TGTGCCAGCAGCGCAACAGGGGGCGGCAATCAGCCCCAGCATTTT.